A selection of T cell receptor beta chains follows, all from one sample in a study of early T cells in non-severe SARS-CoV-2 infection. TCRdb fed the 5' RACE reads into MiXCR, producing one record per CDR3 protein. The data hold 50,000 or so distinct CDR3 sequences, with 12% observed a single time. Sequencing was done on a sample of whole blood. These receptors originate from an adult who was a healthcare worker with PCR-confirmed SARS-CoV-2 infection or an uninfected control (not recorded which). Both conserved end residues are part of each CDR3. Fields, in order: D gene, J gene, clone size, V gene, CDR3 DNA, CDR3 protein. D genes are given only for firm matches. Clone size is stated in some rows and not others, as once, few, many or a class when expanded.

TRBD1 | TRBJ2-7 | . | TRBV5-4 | TGTGCCAGCAGCTCCCCGGGACAGAGCTCCTACGAGCAGTACTTC | CASSSPGQSSYEQYF
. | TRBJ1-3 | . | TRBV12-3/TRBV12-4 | TGTGCCAGCAGTTTGACGGATTCTGGAAACACCATATATTTT | CASSLTDSGNTIYF
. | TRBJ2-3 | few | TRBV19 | TGTGCCAGTAGTACTCAAGGACCGCAGTATTTT | CASSTQGPQYF
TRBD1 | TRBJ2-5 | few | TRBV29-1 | TGCAGCTCATGCCGGGACAGGGGAGAGACCCAGTACTTC | CSSCRDRGETQYF
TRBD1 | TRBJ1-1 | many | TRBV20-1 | TGCAGTGCTAGAGATCCAGGGGGCACTGAAGCTTTCTTT | CSARDPGGTEAFF
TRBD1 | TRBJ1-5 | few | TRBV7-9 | TGTGCCAGCAGCTTTACCGGGACAGGGCTGCCCCAGCATTTT | CASSFTGTGLPQHF
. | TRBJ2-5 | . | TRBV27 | TGTGCCAGCAGTTTATCGCCGGGGGTTCTCACCCAGTACTTC | CASSLSPGVLTQYF
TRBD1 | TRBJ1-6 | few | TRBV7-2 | TGTGCCAGCAGCCGCGGACAGGGGGCCTATAATTCACCCCTCCACTTT | CASSRGQGAYNSPLHF
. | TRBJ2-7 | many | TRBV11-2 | TGTGCCAGCAGCTTAGCCTTTCCGGGAGAGCAGTACTTC | CASSLAFPGEQYF
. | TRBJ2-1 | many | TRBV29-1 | TGCAGCGTTGTAGAGGACCCAGGTGAGCAGTTCTTC | CSVVEDPGEQFF
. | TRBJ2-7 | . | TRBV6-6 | TGTGCCAGCAGTTACGATAGGGGTAGATACGAGCAGTACTTC | CASSYDRGRYEQYF
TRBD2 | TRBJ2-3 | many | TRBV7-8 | TGTGCCAGCAGCTCCTCGGGGACTAGGATAATAGATACGCAGTATTTT | CASSSSGTRIIDTQYF
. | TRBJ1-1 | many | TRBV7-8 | TGTGCCAGCAGCTTAGGGGCAGCTATTTACATGAACACTGAAGCTTTCTTT | CASSLGAAIYMNTEAFF
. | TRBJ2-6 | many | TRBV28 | TGTGCCAGCAGCTCAGGGGTGAGCTCTGGGGCCAACGTCCTGACTTTC | CASSSGVSSGANVLTF
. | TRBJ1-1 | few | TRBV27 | TGTGCCAGCAGAAGTCTGACTGAAGCTTTCTTT | CASRSLTEAFF
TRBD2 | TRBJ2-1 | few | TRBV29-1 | TGCAGCGTTGAAGGGCGGGAGGAGTACAATGAGCAGTTCTTC | CSVEGREEYNEQFF
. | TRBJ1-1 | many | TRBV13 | TGTGCCAGCAGCTTAAGGACTGAAGCTTTCTTT | CASSLRTEAFF
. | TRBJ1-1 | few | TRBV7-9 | TGTGCCAGCAGAAGATGGGAGAACACTGAAGCTTTCTTT | CASRRWENTEAFF
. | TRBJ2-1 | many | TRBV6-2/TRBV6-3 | TGTGCCAGCAGTTACTCGAAAGGGCCTAGCTCCTACAATGAGCAGTTCTTC | CASSYSKGPSSYNEQFF
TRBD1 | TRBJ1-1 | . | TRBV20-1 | TGCAGTGTGTCACAGGGGGGCACTGAAGCTTTCTTT | CSVSQGGTEAFF
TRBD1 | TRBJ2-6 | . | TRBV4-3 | TGCGCCAGCAGCCAATCGGGACAGGGTTCTGGGGCCAACGTCCTGACTTTC | CASSQSGQGSGANVLTF
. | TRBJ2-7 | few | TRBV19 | TGTGCCAGTAGCAACAGGATTTCCTACGAGCAGTACTTC | CASSNRISYEQYF
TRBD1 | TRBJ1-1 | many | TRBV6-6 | TGTGCCAGCAGTTACTCTCGCTTGACAGGGACCACTGAAGCTTTCTTT | CASSYSRLTGTTEAFF
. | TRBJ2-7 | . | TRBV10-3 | TGTGCCATCAGTGAAGGCGGCGCGGGACAAAAAGCCTACGAGCAGTACTTC | CAISEGGAGQKAYEQYF
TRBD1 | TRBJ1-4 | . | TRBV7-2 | TGTGCCAGCAGCCGCGACAGGGCGACTAATGAAAAACTGTTTTTT | CASSRDRATNEKLFF
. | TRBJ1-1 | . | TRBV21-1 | TGTGCCAGCAGCAAAAAACTGGGGGCTTTCTTT | CASSKKLGAFF
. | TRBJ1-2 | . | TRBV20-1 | TGCAGTGCTAGATACCGGGACACGACCTATGGCTACACCTTC | CSARYRDTTYGYTF
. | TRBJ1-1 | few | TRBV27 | TGTGCCAGCAGTAGGCCACAGGGCATGAACACTGAAGCTTTCTTT | CASSRPQGMNTEAFF
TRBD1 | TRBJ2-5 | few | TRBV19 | TGTGCCAGTAGTACCGGGACAGGGGAGCTCGAGACCCAGTACTTC | CASSTGTGELETQYF
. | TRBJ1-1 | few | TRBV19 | TGTGCCAGTAATCCTCCCCCCGGCCAGAGAACACTTGAAGCTTTCTTT | CASNPPPGQRTLEAFF
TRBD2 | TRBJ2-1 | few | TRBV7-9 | TGTGCCAGCAGCTTAGAGGCTAGCGGGAGCAATGAGCAGTTCTTC | CASSLEASGSNEQFF
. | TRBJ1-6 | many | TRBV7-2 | TGTGCCAGCAGCTTGGCCCCCGTGTTGCGGTATAATTCACCCCTCCACTTT | CASSLAPVLRYNSPLHF
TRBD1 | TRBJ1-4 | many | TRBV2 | TGTGCCAGCAGATTGGGACAGAGGTATGAAAAACTGTTTTTT | CASRLGQRYEKLFF
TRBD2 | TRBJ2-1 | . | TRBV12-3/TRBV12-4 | TGTGCCAGCAGTTTCCTAGCGGGGGGCGCAAATGAGCAGTTCTTC | CASSFLAGGANEQFF
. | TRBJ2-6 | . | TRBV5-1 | TGCGCCAGCAGCCCCGAAGGACAAGCAAGGAGGGCCAACGTCCTGACTTTC | CASSPEGQARRANVLTF
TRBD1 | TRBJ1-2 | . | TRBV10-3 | TGTGCCATCAGTGCCGATGGGACAGGGAATGGCTACACCTTC | CAISADGTGNGYTF
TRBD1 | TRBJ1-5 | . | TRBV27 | TGTGCCAGCAGTTGGAGGGACAGGGAAAATCAGCCCCAGCATTTT | CASSWRDRENQPQHF
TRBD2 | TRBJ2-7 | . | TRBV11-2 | TGTGCCAGCAGCCTGCTAGCGGGAGGAAAGCACGAGCAGTACTTC | CASSLLAGGKHEQYF
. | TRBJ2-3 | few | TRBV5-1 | TGCGCCAGCAGCTTGGCGGGGGTGCACACAGATACGCAGTATTTT | CASSLAGVHTDTQYF